Listed here are 17 T cell receptor beta chains from one sample, sequenced in a study of T cell repertoires in cytomegalovirus infection. TCRdb called the reads again in MiXCR, with one record for every CDR3 protein. The sample carries 300,000 to 400,000 distinct CDR3 sequences, roughly 25% recorded once. These receptors' targets are unknown. Sequences were derived from cultured PBMCs, sampled from culture after CMV antigen stimulation. The receptors were gathered from a human donor in good health (CMV status not recorded). Some clones in this sample may be carry-over from other donors' samples.

In its sample, this clonotype was seen a few times. This sequence joins TRBV5-1 and TRBJ1-2, with a weak D call TRBD1 (6 bases). Germline assignment: CDR1 SGHRS and CDR2 YFSETQ. There are 12 residues in the CDR3. V was cut by 5 bases and J by 4 bases, with 9 bases left in between. DNA for the CDR3: TGCGCCAGCAGGACAGGAACCTATGGCTACACCTTC. Residues: CASRTGTYGYTF.

V gene TRBV7-2 combines with J gene TRBJ1-2; 9 bases line up with TRBD1. V dropped 3 bases and J dropped 8; count of bases not matched to a gene: 7. The length of the CDR3 is 14 residues. The V gene's germline CDR1 is SGHTA and CDR2 FQGNSA. The CDR3 loop reads CASSLNTGGSGYTF. CDR3 bases: TGTGCCAGCAGCTTGAACACAGGGGGCAGCGGCTACACCTTC.

The rearrangement links TRBV6-5 to TRBJ1-3; TRBD1 agrees at 7 bases. The germline gives CDR1 MNHEY, CDR2 SVGAGI. J gave up 0 bases and V 5 bases, and 4 bases lay outside the gene matches. This CDR3 spans 15 amino acids. DNA for the CDR3: TGTGCCAGCAGTCGACAGGGAGACTCTGGAAACACCATATATTTT. Translation: CASSRQGDSGNTIYF.

The sample holds many counts of this clonotype. The DNA of the CDR3 is TGTGCCAGCAGCCGAGGGGAAAGCTCCTACAATGAGCAGTTCTTC. This codes for CASSRGESSYNEQFF. The chain employs TRBV7-9 and TRBJ2-1, with D perhaps being TRBD1 or TRBD2 (5 bases each). Deletions cut 5 bases from V and 0 bases from J, with 11 bases between. CDR1 is SEHNR and CDR2 is FQNEAQ in the germline V gene (reference sequence). CDR3 length: 15 amino acids.

The chain joins TRBV5-4 to TRBJ2-1; D is undetermined. The CDR3 contains 16 residues. From germline, CDR1 is SGHNT and CDR2 YYREEE (reference sequence). Trimming shortened V by 4 bases and J by 0 bases, and 14 bases separated the two germline ends. CDR3 in DNA: TGTGCCAGCAGCACACGCGACGCGAGCTCCTACAATGAGCAGTTCTTC. It encodes CASSTRDASSYNEQFF.

This chain joins TRBV11-1 and TRBJ2-3, with 10 nucleotides matching TRBD1. Germline CDR1 reads SGHAT; CDR2 reads FQDESV (reference sequence). The CDR3 runs 15 residues. V lost 4 bases and J lost 7; bases outside the gene matches: 8. The CDR3 sequence is CASSSGQGVEHTQYF. The CDR3, as DNA: TGTGCCAGCAGCTCCGGACAGGGGGTCGAACATACGCAGTATTTT. Full variable domain (remainder filled in from reference TRBV11-1 and TRBJ2-3): EAEVAQSPRYKITEKSQAVAFWCDPISGHATLYWYRQILGQGPELLVQFQDESVVDDSQLPKDRFSAERLKGVDSTLKIQPAELGDSAMYLCASSSGQGVEHTQYFGPGTRLTVL.

The chain employs TRBV6-2 or TRBV6-3 and TRBJ2-5; the D gene is possibly TRBD2 (6 bases). Germline V gene sequence: CDR1 MNHEY, CDR2 SVGEGT. V was cut by 6 bases and J by 5 bases, with 13 bases left in between. CDR3 length: 13 amino acids. The CDR3 DNA is TGTGCCAGCAGGGAGGGAGATCGGGAGACCCAGTACTTC. It codes for CASREGDRETQYF.

The V gene is TRBV7-2, the J gene TRBJ2-7; D unresolved. The CDR3 is 13 amino acids. CDR1 is SGHTA, CDR2 FQGNSA, per germline. Trimming cost V 6 bases and J 5 bases, with 14 bases left between them. CDR3 region: CASSFTGTNEQYF. The CDR3 region has the DNA TGTGCCAGCAGTTTTACGGGTACGAACGAGCAGTACTTC.

The genes are TRBV28 and TRBJ1-1; 7 bases agree with TRBD1. After removal of 5 bases from V and 11 bases from J, the junction contained 17 bases not matched to a gene. CDR1 MDHEN and CDR2 SYDVKM come from the germline V gene. The CDR3 is 15 residues long. CDR3 bases: TGTGCCAGCAGTCCGACGGACAGGCCCGTCCGAAGGGCTTTCTTT. Protein: CASSPTDRPVRRAFF.

At least ten counts were recorded for this clonotype. The CDR3 region is CASSSAIAGTDTQYF. CDR3 nucleotide sequence: TGTGCCAGCAGCTCAGCCATAGCGGGCACAGATACGCAGTATTTT. V and J are TRBV7-2 and TRBJ2-3, with D tentatively TRBD2 (6 bases). With 4 bases removed from V and 1 base from J, the gap between germline ends came to 12 bases. There are 15 residues in the CDR3. Germline V gene sequence: CDR1 SGHTA, CDR2 FQGNSA.

This sequence joins TRBV29-1 and TRBJ2-3; the D gene is possibly TRBD1 (6 bases). CDR1 is SQVTM, CDR2 ANQGSEA, per germline. The CDR3 length is 16 residues. Deletions cut 2 bases from V and 2 bases from J, with 17 bases between. In DNA, the CDR3 is TGCAGCGTTGAAATGGGGGCAACCTCCTACACAGATACGCAGTATTTT. Protein: CSVEMGATSYTDTQYF.

CDR3 protein: CASGLVIALTSGRTDTQYF. In DNA form, the CDR3 reads TGTGCTAGTGGTTTGGTAATTGCCCTAACTAGCGGGAGAACAGATACGCAGTATTTT. V is TRBV12-5 and J is TRBJ2-3; TRBD2 matches 11 bases. The ends lost 0 bases at V and 3 bases at J; junction bases unmatched: 11. Germline V lookup: CDR1 LGHNT, CDR2 FRNRAP. This CDR3 region has 19 residues.

The chain is built from TRBV11-2 and TRBJ2-2, with D possibly TRBD2 on 6 matching bases. The CDR3 loop spans 16 amino acids. Trimming took off 2 bases at V and 5 bases at J, with 15 bases between the two ends. The germline V gene encodes CDR1 SGHAT and CDR2 FQNNGV. For the CDR3, the DNA is TGTGCCAGCAGCTTAAGACGGGAGTGGAGAACCGGGGAGCTGTTTTTT. This sequence encodes CASSLRREWRTGELFF.

This clonotype was seen a handful of times. The chain uses TRBV7-3 and TRBJ2-2; unclear D gene. This CDR3 is built from 16 residues. Trimming shortened V by 4 bases and J by 3 bases, and 15 bases separated the two germline ends. Germline V gene sequence: CDR1 SGHTA, CDR2 FQGTGA. The DNA for the CDR3 is TGTGCCAGCAGCTATATGGACGGACGAGACACCGGGGAGCTGTTTTTT. It encodes CASSYMDGRDTGELFF.

Many counts were recorded for this clonotype. The rearrangement links TRBV6-2 or TRBV6-3 to TRBJ2-1; D ambiguous. The length of the CDR3 is 13 residues. Germline assignment: CDR1 MNHEY and CDR2 SVGEGT. V dropped 6 bases and J dropped 7 bases, with 13 bases sitting between them. CDR3 nucleotide sequence: TGTGCCAGCAGCAAGACTTTAGGGAATGAGCAGTTCTTC. Its translation is CASSKTLGNEQFF.

This clonotype was picked up many times. The J gene is TRBJ2-4, the V gene TRBV7-8, with D unclear. This CDR3 comprises 15 residues. V lost 1 base, J lost 2 bases, and 9 bases lay in between. The germline V gene has CDR1 SGHVS and CDR2 FQNEAQ. CDR3: CASSLEALTKNIQYF. The CDR3 nucleotides read TGTGCCAGCAGCTTAGAAGCTCTAACCAAAAACATTCAGTACTTC.

This clonotype was observed a few times. The chain joins TRBV6-1 to TRBJ2-2, with a weak D call TRBD2 (6 bases). Looked up from germline, CDR1 is MNHNS and CDR2 is SASEGT. The length of the CDR3 is 16 residues. Trimming left V 7 bases short and J 0 bases short, with 15 bases between. CDR3 DNA sequence: TGTGCCAGCACCCAAGGACTAACTACGAACACCGGGGAGCTGTTTTTT. This sequence encodes CASTQGLTTNTGELFF.